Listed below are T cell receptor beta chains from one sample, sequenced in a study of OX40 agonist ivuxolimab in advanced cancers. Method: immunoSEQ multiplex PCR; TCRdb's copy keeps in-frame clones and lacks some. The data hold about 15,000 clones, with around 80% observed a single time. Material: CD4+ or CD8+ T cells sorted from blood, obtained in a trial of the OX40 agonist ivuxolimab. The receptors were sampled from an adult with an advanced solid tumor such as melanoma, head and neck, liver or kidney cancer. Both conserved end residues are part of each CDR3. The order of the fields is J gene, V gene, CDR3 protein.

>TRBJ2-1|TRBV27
CASSLSQGGEQFF
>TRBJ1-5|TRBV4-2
CASSQAGTANQPQHF
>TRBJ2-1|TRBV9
CASSVAGHRGDEQFF
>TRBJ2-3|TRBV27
CASSLKIRTSGGNTDTQYF
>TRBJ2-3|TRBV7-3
CASSSSRGGYDTQYF
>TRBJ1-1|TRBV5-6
CASSLVQGRNTEAFF
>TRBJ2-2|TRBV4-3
CASSQSSIQGTGELFF
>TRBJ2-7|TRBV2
CASTLTGSSSYEQYF
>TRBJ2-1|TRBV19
CASSPTPGLAGVYNEQFF
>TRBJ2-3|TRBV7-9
CASSHGLAGADTQYF